This T cell receptor (beta chain) came from a study of blood T cell repertoires in COVID-19. Study details: The samples span acute and convalescent COVID-19 from the United States, Italy and Spain. T cells, B-cell-depleted T cells, or PBMCs provided the cDNA or gDNA that served as material.

In terms of age and location, participants ranged from roughly 18 to 100 years and lived in about 25 US areas. In assigning cohorts, the study relied on participant-reported clinical history. V lost 1 base and J 9 bases, leaving 14 bases between the germline ends. This CDR3 comprises 14 residues. The germline CDR1 and CDR2 sequences are SGDLS and YYNGEE. Assay: immunoSEQ multiplex PCR; the TCRdb copy retains only in-frame clones and omits some. The repertoire holds about 400,000 clones, with roughly 91% as singletons. Sample: PBMCs or T cells enriched from blood (not recorded which). The chain carries TRBV9 and TRBJ2-1, with D tentatively TRBD1 (5 bases). The TCR sequence derives from a woman aged 25 to 39 who had recovered from COVID-19. The CDR3 region has the DNA TGTGCCAGCAGCGTAAAATTACAGGCGGCTGAGCAGTTCTTC. It specifies CASSVKLQAAEQFF.